The entry below describes one T cell receptor beta chain. Selected positively for CCR7 and CD45RO-negative, naive CD8 cells excluded terminally differentiated effector memory CD45RA+ cells. As handled by the study authors: With immunoSEQ giving junction-only sequences and no quality scores, filtering differed. Measured with immunoSEQ multiplex PCR; TCRdb has only the in-frame clones, and not every one. V, J and clone size are taken as reported in that table, and D and trimming were inferred from the DNA itself. The sample consists of about 2,200,000 clones, 85% to 95% of them appearing once. The data were obtained in a study of shared clonotypes between healthy human individuals. Deletions cut 3 bases from V and 9 bases from J, with 21 bases between. Looked up from germline, CDR1 is LNHDA and CDR2 is SQIVND (reference sequence). This CDR3 is 16 amino acids long.

The sequencing sample was made of naive CD8+ T cells from PBMCs. The receptor comes from a man aged 18 to 29 in good health. Some clones in this sample may be carry-over from other donors' samples. J is TRBJ2-1 and V is TRBV19; D is unresolved. The CDR3 loop is CASSMMDPIPSSEQFF. The CDR3, as DNA: TGTGCCAGTAGTATGATGGACCCGATCCCCTCATCTGAGCAGTTCTTC.